This T cell receptor beta chain appears in the sequencing data of a study of blood T cell repertoires in COVID-19. TCRdb's table, derived via immunoSEQ multiplex PCR, lists solely in-frame clones and lacks some. The repertoire consists of almost 350,000 clones, with roughly 86% occurring once and the leading ten covering around 0.92%. The germline gives CDR1 MNHNY, CDR2 SVGAGI (reference sequence). J was trimmed by 6 bases and V by 0 bases; bases with no gene match: 1. CDR3 size: 16 residues. The receptor's source is a woman under 40 who had been exposed to COVID-19. The chain joins TRBV6-6 to TRBJ2-1, with TRBD2 matching over 14 bases. The sample comprised PBMCs or T cells enriched from blood (not recorded which). CDR3 amino acids: CASSYSGLAGVNEQFF. CDR3 DNA sequence: TGTGCCAGCAGTTACTCGGGACTAGCGGGAGTCAATGAGCAGTTCTTC.